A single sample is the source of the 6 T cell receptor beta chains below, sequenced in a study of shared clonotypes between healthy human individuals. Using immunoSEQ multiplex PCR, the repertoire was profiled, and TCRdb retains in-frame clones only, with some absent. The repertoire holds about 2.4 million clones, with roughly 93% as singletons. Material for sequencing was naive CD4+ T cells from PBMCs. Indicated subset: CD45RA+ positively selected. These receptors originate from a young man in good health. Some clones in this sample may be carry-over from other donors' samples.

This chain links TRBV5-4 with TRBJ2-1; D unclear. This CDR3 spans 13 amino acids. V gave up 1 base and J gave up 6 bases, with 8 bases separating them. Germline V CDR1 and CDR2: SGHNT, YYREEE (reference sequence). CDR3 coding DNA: TGTGCCAGCAGCTTGCAGTTGGCCAATGAGCAGTTCTTC. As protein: CASSLQLANEQFF.

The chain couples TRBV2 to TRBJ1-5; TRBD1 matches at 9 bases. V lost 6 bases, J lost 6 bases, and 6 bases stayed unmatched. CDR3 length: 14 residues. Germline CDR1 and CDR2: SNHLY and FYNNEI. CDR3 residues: CASRSGGQGQPQHF. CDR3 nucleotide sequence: TGTGCCAGCAGATCGGGGGGACAGGGTCAGCCCCAGCATTTT. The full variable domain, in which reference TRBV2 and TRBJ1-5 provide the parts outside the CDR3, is EPEVTQTPSHQVTQMGQEVILRCVPISNHLYFYWYRQILGQKVEFLVSFYNNEISEKSEIFDDQFSVERPDGSNFTLKIRSTKLEDSAMYFCASRSGGQGQPQHFGDGTRLSIL.

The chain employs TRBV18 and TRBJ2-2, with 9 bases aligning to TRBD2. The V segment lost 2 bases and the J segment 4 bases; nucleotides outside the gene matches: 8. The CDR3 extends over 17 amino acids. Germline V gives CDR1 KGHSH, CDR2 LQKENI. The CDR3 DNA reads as TGTGCCAGCTCACCAGCCCCCTTAGCGGGAGCCACCGGGGAGCTGTTTTTT. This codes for CASSPAPLAGATGELFF.

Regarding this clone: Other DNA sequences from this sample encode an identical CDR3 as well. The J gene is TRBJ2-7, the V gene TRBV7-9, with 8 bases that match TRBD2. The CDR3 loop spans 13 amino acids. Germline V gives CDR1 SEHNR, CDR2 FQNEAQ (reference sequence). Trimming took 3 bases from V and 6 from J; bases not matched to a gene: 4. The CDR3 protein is CASSLGLVGEQYF. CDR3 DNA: TGTGCCAGCAGCTTGGGACTAGTGGGCGAGCAGTACTTC.

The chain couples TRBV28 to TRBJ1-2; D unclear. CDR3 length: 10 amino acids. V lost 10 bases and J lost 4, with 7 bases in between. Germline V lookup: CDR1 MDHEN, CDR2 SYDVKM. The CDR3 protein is CATYSYGYTF. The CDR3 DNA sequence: TGTGCCACTTATTCCTATGGCTACACCTTC.

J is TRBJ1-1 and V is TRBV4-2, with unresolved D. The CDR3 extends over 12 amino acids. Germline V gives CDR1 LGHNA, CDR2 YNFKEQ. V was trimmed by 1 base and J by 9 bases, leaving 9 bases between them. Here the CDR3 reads CASSQVPAKAFF. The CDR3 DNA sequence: TGTGCCAGCAGCCAAGTTCCGGCAAAAGCTTTCTTT.